This TCR beta chain is from a study of T cells in Graves' hyperthyroidism and ophthalmopathy. From RNA transcripts, TCR beta CDR3 regions were amplified. HTBI primers were the set used in a first-round RT-PCR of the TCR CDR3. TCRdb reprocessed the multiplex PCR reads with MiXCR, giving one entry per CDR3 protein. The repertoire holds some 690,000 distinct CDR3 sequences, with 17% as singletons. Per germline, CDR1 MNHEY and CDR2 SMNVEV (reference sequence). Trimming left V 5 bases short and J 0 bases short, with 19 bases between. The CDR3 has 17 amino acids. This clonotype was recorded at least ten times.

Material: blood. This chain uses TRBV27 with TRBJ1-1; D not resolved. The receptor was isolated from a man over 45 with Graves' hyperthyroidism. CDR3 sequence (DNA): TGTGCCAGCAGTCCCCTCCCCCCGGACCGTATGAACACTGAAGCTTTCTTT. Its translation: CASSPLPPDRMNTEAFF.